This passage covers 7 T cell receptor beta chains from one sample sequenced in a study of CD8+CD57+ T cells in acquired aplastic anemia (dated by TCRdb to between 2017 and 2018). Sequenced using an Illumina HiSeq 2000. Genomic DNA served as template for TCR beta VDJ combination and CDR3 sequence profiling. In-frame beta chains were kept once TCRdb had trimmed the public reads at Q25 with fastp and called clones with MiXCR. CDR3 protein duplicates are merged, each entry listing the most common genes and DNA. The sample table lists some 120,000 distinct CDR3 sequences, 50% to 70% of them with a count of one. The biggest ten clones account for 25% to 30% of the sample. The patients picked for sequencing were ones in whom flow cytometry had shown an expansion of CD8+CD57+ cells. Material: sorted CD4+, CD8+, or CD8+CD57+ T cells (not recorded which) from PBMCs. The receptors derive from a human donor with aplastic anemia.

The chain has TRBV7-9 and TRBJ2-5, with no clear D. The V gene lost 2 bases and the J gene lost 5 bases, with 9 bases spanning the gap. The CDR3 runs to 13 residues. CDR1 is SEHNR and CDR2 is FQNEAQ in the germline V gene (reference sequence). This CDR3 reads CASSLSGRETQYF. The CDR3 region has the DNA TGTGCCAGCAGCTTATCCGGACGTGAGACCCAGTACTTC.

This clonotype appeared many times. The J gene is TRBJ1-2, the V gene TRBV27; TRBD1 agrees at 8 bases. The V gene's germline CDR1 is MNHEY and CDR2 SMNVEV (reference sequence). Unmatched junction bases numbered 6, after V lost 6 bases and J lost 0 bases. The CDR3 covers 15 residues. This chain's CDR3 is CASRPTGAANYGYTF. In DNA, the CDR3 is TGTGCCAGCAGGCCGACAGGGGCCGCTAACTATGGCTACACCTTC.

There are many counts of this clonotype. The chain joins TRBV7-6 to TRBJ2-1; D might be TRBD2 (6 bases). The germline gives CDR1 SGHVS, CDR2 FNYEAQ. Deletions cut 6 bases from V and 9 bases from J, with 12 bases between. This CDR3 has 12 amino acids. The CDR3 DNA reads TGTGCCAGCAGTTCAACTAGCATTGAGCAGTTCTTC. Protein: CASSSTSIEQFF.

This chain joins TRBV7-9 and TRBJ1-5; D gene unclear. Germline CDR1 and CDR2: SEHNR and FQNEAQ (reference sequence). CDR3 length equals 13 residues. The V end lost 1 base, the J end lost 11 bases, and 12 bases lay between the germline ends. The CDR3 loop reads CASSLDRGSSQHF. The CDR3 nucleotides read TGTGCCAGCAGCTTAGATCGGGGTTCTTCCCAGCATTTT.

The CDR3 region has the DNA TGTGCCAGTAGTACCGGGACAGGGGGCCTTCGCTACACCTTC. This encodes CASSTGTGGLRYTF. The chain joins TRBV19 to TRBJ1-2; 12 nucleotides match TRBD1. Germline V gives CDR1 LNHDA, CDR2 SQIVND (reference sequence). The V gene end was trimmed by 4 bases and the J gene end by 9 bases; junction bases not matched to a gene: 6. The CDR3 covers 14 residues.

The chain links TRBV29-1 to TRBJ1-1; perhaps TRBD1 as D (6 bases). The CDR3 has 10 amino acids. The germline V gene encodes CDR1 SQVTM and CDR2 ANQGSEA. V lost 7 bases, J lost 6 bases, and 9 bases lay in between. CDR3 protein: CSGQGSEAFF. The CDR3 DNA is TGCAGCGGCCAGGGGTCTGAAGCTTTCTTT.

The chain is built from TRBV12-3 or TRBV12-4 and TRBJ2-7, with D perhaps TRBD2 (5 bases). V shed 5 bases and J shed 1 base, with 21 bases lying between them. The CDR3 has 17 residues. The CDR3 bases are TGTGCCAGCAGTGGGCCCGGGGTGGAATCATTTTCCTACGAGCAGTACTTC. This encodes CASSGPGVESFSYEQYF.